These 16 T cell receptor beta chains were sequenced from one sample in a study of blood T cell repertoires in COVID-19 (dated by TCRdb to 2020 to 2021). The library was generated by the immunoSEQ multiplex PCR assay. The table comes from immuneACCESS by way of TCRdb, which keeps in-frame sequences with V and J called. Part of the clones is missing from these tables; in studies checked, under half for an unresolved V gene and the rest for unknown reasons. In this sample the table shows 150,000 to 200,000 clones, about 87% of which occur a single time. Roughly 3.3% of the sample comes from the top ten. The sample was peripheral blood. These receptors were collected from a man aged 18 to 35 with active or convalescent COVID-19.

The genes are TRBV28 and TRBJ1-1; unclear D gene. This CDR3 is built from 12 residues. V was clipped by 7 bases and J by 8 bases, with 14 bases between them. Germline lookup yields CDR1 MDHEN and CDR2 SYDVKM. CDR3 coding DNA: TGTGCCAGCACTCCTCCCGGCGGAGAAGCTTTCTTT. It yields the protein CASTPPGGEAFF.

V is TRBV21-1 and J is TRBJ1-3; the D call of TRBD1 is as the table states it, not checked on the DNA. TRBV21-1 is flagged as a pseudogene. The CDR3 spans 14 residues. The CDR3: CASSLNRAGNTIYF. The CDR3 bases are TGTGCCAGCAGTCTGAACAGGGCTGGAAACACCATATATTTT.

Here the CDR3 reads CASSLTSGGVLGLNEQFF. The CDR3 DNA reads as TGTGCCAGCAGCCTTACTAGCGGGGGGGTCCTAGGGCTGAATGAGCAGTTCTTC. This rearrangement joins TRBV27 to TRBJ2-1; 13 nucleotides match TRBD2. Germline values: CDR1 MNHEY, CDR2 SMNVEV (reference sequence). Losses at the gene ends were 6 bases for V and 7 bases for J; bases not matched to a gene: 15. This CDR3 has 18 amino acids.

This rearrangement joins TRBV6-2 or TRBV6-3 to TRBJ2-2; the D gene is possibly TRBD2 (6 bases). V was shortened by 2 bases and J by 6 bases, with 13 bases between the two germline ends. This CDR3 spans 15 amino acids. CDR1 is MNHEY, CDR2 SVGEGT, per germline. Written as DNA, the CDR3 is TGTGCCAGCAGTTACCCTTTGACTAGGGCCGGGGAGCTGTTTTTT. Translating gives CASSYPLTRAGELFF.

The CDR3 sequence is CASSQDLMGRINEKLFF. The CDR3 nucleotides are TGCGCCAGCAGCCAAGATTTAATGGGCAGAATAAATGAAAAACTGTTTTTT. This chain connects TRBV4-1 to TRBJ1-4; D is uncertain. Germline values: CDR1 MGHRA, CDR2 YSYEKL. This CDR3 spans 17 amino acids. With 0 bases removed from V and 5 bases from J, the gap between germline ends came to 16 bases.

This clone was seen only a few times. This chain connects TRBV19 to TRBJ1-1; TRBD1 aligns across 7 bases. This CDR3 spans 14 amino acids. The V segment lost 5 bases and the J segment 5 bases; nucleotides outside the gene matches: 8. CDR1 is LNHDA, CDR2 SQIVND, per germline (reference sequence). CDR3 in DNA: TGTGCCAGTAGTCTAAGGGGGCACGGTACTGAAGCTTTCTTT. Amino acid sequence: CASSLRGHGTEAFF.

This sequence joins TRBV18 and TRBJ1-3; tentative D call: TRBD1 (6 bases). V lost 0 bases and J lost 2, with 11 bases in between. The CDR3 extends over 16 amino acids. Germline CDR1 is KGHSH and CDR2 is LQKENI. The CDR3 loop is CASSPPGTRPGNTIYF. The CDR3 nucleotides read TGTGCCAGCTCACCACCGGGGACAAGACCTGGAAACACCATATATTTT.

The chain carries TRBV5-1 and TRBJ1-4; D not resolved. V lost 0 bases and J lost 8, with 17 bases in between. Germline V gene data show CDR1 as SGHRS and CDR2 as YFSETQ. CDR3 length: 16 amino acids. The CDR3 region has the DNA TGCGCCAGCAGCTTGGCCCCGACCGGACCGGGGGAAAAACTGTTTTTT. It translates to CASSLAPTGPGEKLFF. The full variable domain, with the rest looked up from reference TRBV5-1 and TRBJ1-4, is KAGVTQTPRYLIKTRGQQVTLSCSPISGHRSVSWYQQTPGQGLQFLFEYFSETQRNKGNFPGRFSGRQFSNSRSEMNVSTLELGDSALYLCASSLAPTGPGEKLFFGSGTQLSVL.

Details on this clone: The sample holds other DNA sequences that translate to the same CDR3. The chain has TRBV6-4 and TRBJ1-1, with no clear D. The CDR3 spans 13 residues. The V gene's germline CDR1 is MRHNA and CDR2 SNTAGT. Trimming shortened V by 3 bases and J by 2 bases, and 7 bases separated the two germline ends. This chain's CDR3 is CASSERGNTEAFF. The CDR3 DNA follows: TGTGCCAGCAGTGAGCGGGGAAACACTGAAGCTTTCTTT.

This clone was counted a single time. V gene TRBV21-1 combines with J gene TRBJ2-3; the table assigns TRBD2, which was not confirmed against the DNA. TRBV21-1 is assigned pseudogene status. The CDR3 contains 20 residues. The CDR3 DNA reads as TGTGCCGCCAAGGTTCGACGCCGAAACCGTGCGGGAACAGGCACAGATACGCAGTATTTT. It encodes CAAKVRRRNRAGTGTDTQYF.

This rearrangement joins TRBV7-9 to TRBJ1-4; maybe TRBD1 (5 bases). The V end was cut by 4 bases, the J end by 7 bases, with 16 bases between. Germline CDR1 and CDR2: SEHNR and FQNEAQ (reference sequence). CDR3 length equals 15 residues. The CDR3 sequence: CASSSPLGPSEKLFF. The CDR3 nucleotides read TGTGCCAGCAGCTCCCCCTTGGGGCCTTCTGAAAAACTGTTTTTT.

The rearrangement links TRBV5-5 to TRBJ1-1; no clear D gene. The CDR3 runs to 14 residues. Germline-derived CDR1 and CDR2 are SGHKS and YYEKEE (reference sequence). V was cut by 0 bases and J by 0 bases, with 6 bases left in between. Written as DNA, the CDR3 is TGTGCCAGCAGCTTGGTAGGAGTGAACACTGAAGCTTTCTTT. The encoded protein is CASSLVGVNTEAFF.

The V call is TRBV27, the J call TRBJ2-2; 7 bases are a match to TRBD2. CDR1 and CDR2 from the germline V gene are MNHEY and SMNVEV (reference sequence). Unmatched junction bases numbered 2, after V lost 0 bases and J lost 4 bases. The CDR3 extends over 15 amino acids. The CDR3 loop reads CASSLSPGGTGELFF. CDR3 nucleotides: TGTGCCAGCAGTTTATCACCGGGGGGCACCGGGGAGCTGTTTTTT.

V and J are TRBV6-6 and TRBJ2-1; the D gene is possibly TRBD2 (6 bases). The CDR3 is 13 residues long. The germline V gene encodes CDR1 MNHNY and CDR2 SVGAGI (reference sequence). V lost 6 bases and J 9 bases, leaving 15 bases between the germline ends. CDR3 protein: CASSLTRPGEQFF. The CDR3 DNA is TGTGCCAGCAGCTTGACTAGGCCGGGTGAGCAGTTCTTC.

This chain links TRBV10-3 with TRBJ1-5; 8 bases are shared with TRBD1. This CDR3 spans 13 amino acids. Germline V lookup: CDR1 ENHRY, CDR2 SYGVKD. Trimming removed 9 bases from V and 2 bases from J; junction bases left unmatched: 3. The CDR3: CAMGQDRNQPQHF. The CDR3 bases are TGTGCCATGGGACAGGACCGCAATCAGCCCCAGCATTTT.

The rearrangement uses TRBV5-8 and TRBJ2-2; 7 bases agree with TRBD1. V dropped 2 bases and J dropped 5; count of bases not matched to a gene: 9. The germline gives CDR1 SGHTS, CDR2 YDEGEE. This CDR3 contains 16 residues. CDR3 sequence reads: CASSFLNRGGTGELFF. The CDR3 DNA reads TGTGCCAGCAGCTTTCTTAACAGGGGTGGGACCGGGGAGCTGTTTTTT.